The clone carrying this T cell receptor beta chain was counted a few times. V lost 4 bases and J lost 2, with 12 bases in between. The CDR3 loop spans 14 amino acids. Germline assignment: CDR1 SGDLS and CDR2 YYNGEE. These data come from a study of blood T cell repertoires in COVID-19. On the study more broadly: From T cells, B-cell-depleted T cells, or PBMCs came the material, which was cDNA or gDNA.

Seattle-derived patients entered the study during active infection and were followed longitudinally. Methods used by the authors: Using reference gene primer amplification, nucleated cell counts were estimated. The protocol was immunoSEQ multiplex PCR, while the TCRdb copy is restricted to in-frame clones and leaves out a portion. V and J calls and clone size are as listed in that table; D and trimming were resolved from the DNA. The sample records fewer than 650,000 clones, 85% to 90% being singletons. The sequence was collected from a woman in her forties or fifties with COVID-19, enrolled during active disease. The chain joins TRBV9 to TRBJ1-1; D might be TRBD1 (6 bases). The sequenced sample was peripheral blood. This CDR3 reads CASSLGQRNTEAFF. CDR3 sequence (DNA): TGTGCCAGCAGCCTCGGACAGAGAAACACTGAAGCTTTCTTT.